This is a list of T cell receptor beta chains from one sample in a study of blood T cell repertoires in COVID-19. Profiling relied on immunoSEQ multiplex PCR, and the TCRdb table lists in-frame clones only, not all of them. The table has roughly 250,000 clones, approximately 87% seen once. Sequencing input: peripheral blood. Receptor source: a woman in her twenties or thirties with COVID-19, enrolled during active disease. Each CDR3 is given with its conserved first and last residue. Each record gives: D gene, J gene, clone size, V gene, CDR3 protein, CDR3 DNA. A D gene is named only where the DNA matches it firmly. Some rows have no size entry. The others give once, few or many, or a class for an expanded clone.

d_call: -
j_call: TRBJ2-3
clone_size: -
v_call: TRBV7-8
cdr3_aa: CASSLSPRGFADTQYF
cdr3_nt: TGTGCCAGCAGCTTAAGTCCAAGGGGTTTTGCAGATACGCAGTATTTT

d_call: -
j_call: TRBJ2-5
clone_size: -
v_call: TRBV7-2
cdr3_aa: CASSLEGVETQYF
cdr3_nt: TGTGCCAGCAGCTTAGAAGGGGTAGAGACCCAGTACTTC

d_call: -
j_call: TRBJ1-2
clone_size: -
v_call: TRBV12-3/TRBV12-4
cdr3_aa: CASSLQVGGYTF
cdr3_nt: TGTGCCAGCAGTTTACAGGTGGGCGGCTACACCTTC

d_call: -
j_call: TRBJ1-1
clone_size: -
v_call: TRBV25-1
cdr3_aa: CASRSTGQWSRAFF
cdr3_nt: TGTGCCAGCAGATCGACAGGCCAGTGGTCGCGGGCTTTCTTT

d_call: -
j_call: TRBJ2-7
clone_size: -
v_call: TRBV5-1
cdr3_aa: CASSSLLALEQYF
cdr3_nt: TGCGCCAGCAGCTCCCTCCTAGCGCTCGAGCAGTACTTC

d_call: -
j_call: TRBJ1-3
clone_size: -
v_call: TRBV4-1
cdr3_aa: CASSQPREGNTIYF
cdr3_nt: TGCGCCAGCAGCCAACCCAGGGAAGGAAACACCATATATTTT

d_call: -
j_call: TRBJ1-3
clone_size: -
v_call: TRBV5-5
cdr3_aa: CASSLEAGFGNTIYF
cdr3_nt: TGTGCCAGCAGCTTGGAGGCAGGGTTCGGAAACACCATATATTTT

d_call: TRBD2
j_call: TRBJ2-3
clone_size: -
v_call: TRBV3-1/TRBV3-2
cdr3_aa: CASSQGTSGGITDTQYF
cdr3_nt: TGTGCCAGCAGCCAAGGGACTAGCGGGGGTATCACAGATACGCAGTATTTT

d_call: -
j_call: TRBJ1-2
clone_size: -
v_call: TRBV19
cdr3_aa: CASSSLRFLKLDYGYTF
cdr3_nt: TGTGCCAGTAGTTCTTTACGCTTCCTAAAATTGGACTATGGCTACACCTTC

d_call: -
j_call: TRBJ2-1
clone_size: -
v_call: TRBV24-1
cdr3_aa: CATSESRDIGNEQFF
cdr3_nt: TGTGCCACCAGTGAGTCGAGGGATATAGGTAATGAGCAGTTCTTC

d_call: -
j_call: TRBJ1-2
clone_size: -
v_call: TRBV3-1/TRBV3-2
cdr3_aa: CASSQEGQFRRYTF
cdr3_nt: TGTGCCAGCAGCCAAGAAGGACAGTTCCGTCGCTACACCTTC

d_call: -
j_call: TRBJ1-4
clone_size: -
v_call: TRBV5-6
cdr3_aa: CASSRGFWGTTNEKLFF
cdr3_nt: TGTGCCAGCAGCCGGGGTTTCTGGGGAACAACTAATGAAAAACTGTTTTTT

d_call: TRBD1
j_call: TRBJ2-1
clone_size: -
v_call: TRBV18
cdr3_aa: CASSGQRTGPFF
cdr3_nt: TGTGCCAGCTCAGGCCAGAGGACAGGGCCGTTCTTC

d_call: -
j_call: TRBJ1-2
clone_size: -
v_call: TRBV19
cdr3_aa: CASSIGTGIGGYTF
cdr3_nt: TGTGCCAGTAGTATCGGAACAGGGATAGGGGGCTACACCTTC

d_call: TRBD1
j_call: TRBJ1-1
clone_size: -
v_call: TRBV7-9
cdr3_aa: CASSTGQGLEAFF
cdr3_nt: TGTGCCAGCAGCACGGGACAGGGGTTGGAAGCTTTCTTT

d_call: -
j_call: TRBJ2-5
clone_size: once
v_call: TRBV3-1/TRBV3-2
cdr3_aa: CASSPEGAGWETQYF
cdr3_nt: TGTGCCAGCAGCCCTGAAGGGGCAGGGTGGGAGACCCAGTACTTC

d_call: TRBD1
j_call: TRBJ2-1
clone_size: -
v_call: TRBV7-9
cdr3_aa: CASGDRASEQFF
cdr3_nt: TGTGCCAGCGGAGACAGGGCGAGTGAGCAGTTCTTC

d_call: TRBD1
j_call: TRBJ2-7
clone_size: once
v_call: TRBV29-1
cdr3_aa: CSVLTGSYEQYF
cdr3_nt: TGCAGCGTTCTGACAGGGTCCTACGAGCAGTACTTC

d_call: -
j_call: TRBJ2-7
clone_size: once
v_call: TRBV6-5
cdr3_aa: CASGLQLKLYF
cdr3_nt: TGTGCCAGCGGACTTCAGCTAAAACTGTACTTC

d_call: -
j_call: TRBJ2-7
clone_size: -
v_call: TRBV5-1
cdr3_aa: CASSLRNRGYEQYF
cdr3_nt: TGCGCCAGCAGCTTGAGGAATCGGGGATACGAGCAGTACTTC

d_call: -
j_call: TRBJ1-1
clone_size: -
v_call: TRBV27
cdr3_aa: CASTRGGLGNTEAFF
cdr3_nt: TGTGCCAGCACCCGCGGAGGGTTAGGGAACACTGAAGCTTTCTTT

d_call: TRBD1
j_call: TRBJ1-5
clone_size: once
v_call: TRBV5-1
cdr3_aa: CASSPTGEGQPQHF
cdr3_nt: TGCGCCAGCAGCCCGACAGGGGAAGGACAGCCCCAGCATTTT

d_call: -
j_call: TRBJ1-6
clone_size: -
v_call: TRBV6-5
cdr3_aa: CASHYDDNSPLHF
cdr3_nt: TGTGCCAGCCACTATGACGATAATTCACCCCTCCACTTT

d_call: -
j_call: TRBJ2-2
clone_size: -
v_call: TRBV5-1
cdr3_aa: CASSTRDWTGELFF
cdr3_nt: TGCGCCAGCAGCACCCGGGACTGGACCGGGGAGCTGTTTTTT

d_call: -
j_call: TRBJ2-7
clone_size: -
v_call: TRBV28
cdr3_aa: CASSLQGYEQYF
cdr3_nt: TGTGCCAGCAGTCTACAGGGCTACGAGCAGTACTTC

d_call: TRBD1
j_call: TRBJ1-6
clone_size: -
v_call: TRBV27
cdr3_aa: CASSPGQPNNSPLHF
cdr3_nt: TGTGCCAGCAGTCCGGGACAGCCTAATAATTCACCCCTCCACTTT

d_call: -
j_call: TRBJ1-6
clone_size: -
v_call: TRBV9
cdr3_aa: CASSVEGGSPLHF
cdr3_nt: TGTGCCAGCAGCGTAGAGGGAGGCTCACCCCTCCACTTT

d_call: -
j_call: TRBJ2-7
clone_size: -
v_call: TRBV27
cdr3_aa: CASSRGLSNHEQYF
cdr3_nt: TGTGCCAGCAGCCGGGGACTTTCGAACCACGAGCAGTACTTC

d_call: TRBD2
j_call: TRBJ2-1
clone_size: -
v_call: TRBV11-3
cdr3_aa: CASSSLAGGSNEQFF
cdr3_nt: TGTGCCAGCAGCTCCCTAGCCGGGGGGTCCAATGAGCAGTTCTTC

d_call: -
j_call: TRBJ2-1
clone_size: -
v_call: TRBV10-3
cdr3_aa: CAIKDSPYNEQFF
cdr3_nt: TGTGCCATCAAGGACAGTCCCTACAATGAGCAGTTCTTC

d_call: -
j_call: TRBJ2-3
clone_size: -
v_call: TRBV7-9
cdr3_aa: CAGEGGSTDTQYF
cdr3_nt: TGTGCCGGGGAGGGGGGTAGCACAGATACGCAGTATTTT

d_call: TRBD2
j_call: TRBJ2-3
clone_size: -
v_call: TRBV15
cdr3_aa: CATSRVGTSGGGTDTQYF
cdr3_nt: TGTGCCACCAGCAGAGTAGGGACTAGCGGGGGTGGCACAGATACGCAGTATTTT

d_call: -
j_call: TRBJ2-7
clone_size: -
v_call: TRBV12-3/TRBV12-4
cdr3_aa: CASSRGVDYEQYF
cdr3_nt: TGTGCCAGCAGTCGCGGTGTCGACTACGAGCAGTACTTC

d_call: -
j_call: TRBJ2-1
clone_size: -
v_call: TRBV5-1
cdr3_aa: CASSLLGQDNEQFF
cdr3_nt: TGCGCCAGCAGCTTGTTGGGTCAGGACAATGAGCAGTTCTTC

d_call: TRBD1
j_call: TRBJ1-2
clone_size: -
v_call: TRBV7-9
cdr3_aa: CASSLAQGDYGYTF
cdr3_nt: TGTGCCAGCAGCTTAGCCCAGGGGGACTATGGCTACACCTTC

d_call: -
j_call: TRBJ1-1
clone_size: -
v_call: TRBV5-1
cdr3_aa: CASSLGGYAEAFF
cdr3_nt: TGCGCCAGCAGCTTGGGAGGGTACGCTGAAGCTTTCTTT

d_call: TRBD2
j_call: TRBJ2-3
clone_size: -
v_call: TRBV20-1
cdr3_aa: CSASAGPSGGDTQYF
cdr3_nt: TGCAGTGCTAGTGCCGGCCCTAGCGGGGGAGATACGCAGTATTTT

d_call: -
j_call: TRBJ2-5
clone_size: -
v_call: TRBV9
cdr3_aa: CASSAYWAQETQYF
cdr3_nt: TGTGCCAGCAGCGCTTACTGGGCACAAGAGACCCAGTACTTC

d_call: TRBD1
j_call: TRBJ2-7
clone_size: once
v_call: TRBV7-9
cdr3_aa: CASSLSGQGTEQYF
cdr3_nt: TGTGCCAGCAGCTTATCGGGACAGGGTACCGAGCAGTACTTC

d_call: TRBD1
j_call: TRBJ2-7
clone_size: once
v_call: TRBV6-5
cdr3_aa: CASSYSSGGVYEQYF
cdr3_nt: TGTGCCAGCAGTTACTCTTCAGGGGGTGTCTACGAGCAGTACTTC

d_call: -
j_call: TRBJ1-2
clone_size: -
v_call: TRBV6-6
cdr3_aa: CASSLRQGMDGYTF
cdr3_nt: TGTGCCAGCAGTCTCCGCCAGGGGATGGATGGCTACACCTTC

d_call: TRBD2
j_call: TRBJ2-7
clone_size: once
v_call: TRBV2
cdr3_aa: CASLAGDSYEQYF
cdr3_nt: TGTGCCAGCTTAGCGGGGGACTCCTACGAGCAGTACTTC

d_call: TRBD1
j_call: TRBJ2-7
clone_size: -
v_call: TRBV18
cdr3_aa: CAGSPAGQGRSYEQYF
cdr3_nt: TGTGCCGGCTCACCCGCTGGACAGGGACGATCCTACGAGCAGTACTTC

d_call: -
j_call: TRBJ1-1
clone_size: -
v_call: TRBV2
cdr3_aa: CASSDGLRGYTEAFF
cdr3_nt: TGTGCCAGCAGTGACGGTCTAAGAGGGTACACTGAAGCTTTCTTT

d_call: TRBD1
j_call: TRBJ1-2
clone_size: -
v_call: TRBV6-4
cdr3_aa: CASSQSRQGLTYGYTF
cdr3_nt: TGTGCCAGCAGTCAGAGTCGACAGGGACTCACCTATGGCTACACCTTC